This T cell receptor (beta chain) is from a study of T cell responses to AZD1222 COVID-19 vaccine. Looking at the study overall: Second-dose intervals of approximately 4 or approximately 12 weeks were pooled. Whole-study findings and limits: The breadth and depth of Spike-specific TCRs increased once two AZD1222 doses had been given.

Regarding this clone: Its target is not known.

Germline V gene sequence: CDR1 SGHDT, CDR2 YYEEEE. Between the trimmed V and J ends, which lost 0 bases and 5 bases, there was a span of 9 bases. The CDR3 runs 14 residues. TCRdb keeps only in-frame clones here, not all; method: immunoSEQ multiplex PCR. The sample includes about 95,000 clones, 85% to 90% seen only once; the top ten take less than 4%. The receptor was derived from an adult in good health. The chain recombines TRBV5-6 with TRBJ1-5; perhaps TRBD1 as D (5 bases). This specimen was peripheral blood, taken on day 0 of AZD1222 vaccination. The CDR3 loop is CASSLGTFDQPQHF. In nucleotides, the CDR3 is TGTGCCAGCAGCTTGGGGACATTCGATCAGCCCCAGCATTTT.